Listed below are T cell receptor beta chains from one sample, sequenced in a study of cytomegalovirus exposure and HLA in healthy donors. The repertoire was sequenced with immunoSEQ multiplex PCR; TCRdb's copy has only in-frame clones and lacks some. In the table there are 130,000 to 150,000 clones, 80% to 90% of which are singletons. Sequencing used PBMCs. The origin of the receptors is a woman younger than 30 in good health and CMV-seropositive. Both conserved end residues are part of each CDR3.

V gene	J gene	CDR3 protein
TRBV7-9	TRBJ2-5	CASSLGGLWDRKETQYF
TRBV14	TRBJ2-7	CASSQTGDFFF
TRBV27	TRBJ2-3	CASTSGTGQYTQYF
TRBV5-1	TRBJ1-6	CASSLESGYSPLHF
TRBV5-1	TRBJ1-1	CASSLIRGRGNTEAFF
TRBV10-3	TRBJ2-3	CAISGGLATNTQYF
TRBV7-7	TRBJ2-5	CASSSGLASSQETQYF
TRBV2	TRBJ1-4	CASSGLGGPGEKLFF
TRBV28	TRBJ2-3	CASSAPSGGAKDTQYF
TRBV4-3	TRBJ1-3	CASSQEGWRGSGNTIYF
TRBV5-1	TRBJ2-3	CASSLDPSGRITDTQYF
TRBV5-4	TRBJ2-1	CASSNDRTRAVNEQFF
TRBV7-3	TRBJ2-7	CASSLKVRDEQYF
TRBV14	TRBJ1-6	CASSQGVHYNSPLHF
TRBV5-6	TRBJ2-2	CASRGPGELFF
TRBV28	TRBJ2-7	CASSSSYEQYF
TRBV11-2	TRBJ2-6	CASSLIRTSGPGANVLTF
TRBV5-1	TRBJ1-1	CASSFNDGTVEAFF
TRBV28	TRBJ1-1	CASSSDGWNTEAFF
TRBV5-6	TRBJ2-2	CASSLSQGHTGELFF
TRBV2	TRBJ2-2	CASSRGPANTGELFF
TRBV28	TRBJ1-2	CASSLEQGIVTDGYTF
TRBV29-1	TRBJ2-6	CSAKQASGANVLTF
TRBV18	TRBJ1-1	CASSVGTGFGNTEAFF
TRBV10-1	TRBJ2-2	CASSFRTGGADTGELFF
TRBV10-2	TRBJ1-1	CASSEQAGGNIEAFF
TRBV5-4	TRBJ2-2	CASSGTWGGELFF
TRBV18	TRBJ1-3	CASSPPGAASGNTIYF
TRBV25-1	TRBJ1-5	CASSGTGNQPQHF
TRBV14	TRBJ2-4	CASSQAGAIAKNIQYF
TRBV7-6	TRBJ2-7	CASRNETEPYEQYF
TRBV9	TRBJ1-2	CASSAILPTGGGYTF
TRBV15	TRBJ2-7	CATSRDNRDYEQYF
TRBV6-5	TRBJ1-6	CASSYSRGNGDSPLHF